The subject of this entry is one T cell receptor (beta chain). Its antigen is currently unknown. This sample was taken from a study of beta chain features in type 1 diabetes. The CDR3 extends over 15 amino acids. The germline V gene encodes CDR1 KGHSH and CDR2 LQKENI. The germline V and J ends were trimmed by 6 bases and 2 bases, with 15 bases remaining between them. Study conclusions and caveats: Type 1 diabetes patients had moderately but significantly shorter TCRB CDR3s in all four CD4+ subsets.

Reverse transcribing all isolated RNA meant expressed TCRB transcripts were sequenced. Clones were read by immunoSEQ multiplex PCR, and TCRdb kept only the in-frame ones, dropping some. The data contain about 240,000 clones, about 26% of them singletons. This clonotype originated in a young man in good health. This chain joins TRBV18 and TRBJ2-3, with D possibly TRBD2 on 5 matching bases. The sequenced sample consisted of central memory CD4+ T cells from blood. CDR3 sequence (DNA): TGTGCCAGCTCCCATCCAGCGGAACTCACAGATACGCAGTATTTT. Residues: CASSHPAELTDTQYF.